Below, 5 T cell receptor beta chains from the same sample are listed, as sequenced in a study of neurological immune-mediated disorders. TCRdb reprocessed the 5' RACE reads with MiXCR, giving one entry per CDR3 protein. Among some 56,000 distinct CDR3 sequences listed, more than 3.5% were seen once. The sample consisted of PBMCs. The source is a man in his 60s with multiple sclerosis.

This clonotype was observed at least ten times. This rearrangement joins TRBV29-1 to TRBJ2-7; 9 nucleotides agree with TRBD2. The CDR3 sequence is 13 residues long. V lost 7 bases to trimming and J lost 7 bases; unmatched junction nucleotides: 11. The germline V gene encodes CDR1 SQVTM and CDR2 ANQGSEA. The CDR3 bases are TGCAGCGCCGAGGGTAGCGGGGGTCAGGAGCAGTACTTC. Protein: CSAEGSGGQEQYF.

This clonotype has at least ten counts. This chain uses TRBV20-1 with TRBJ1-1, with 7 nucleotides matching TRBD1. Germline V gene sequence: CDR1 DFQATT, CDR2 SNEGSKA (reference sequence). The CDR3 length is 14 residues. V gave up 4 bases and J gave up 3 bases; unmatched junction bases: 8. CDR3 sequence reads: CSATDRARYTEAFF. CDR3 sequence (DNA): TGCAGTGCTACAGACAGGGCGCGGTACACTGAAGCTTTCTTT.

In its sample, this clonotype was seen many times. V and J are TRBV27 and TRBJ2-7; D unclear. This CDR3 is 14 amino acids long. Germline V CDR1 and CDR2: MNHEY, SMNVEV (reference sequence). The V end was cut by 5 bases, the J end by 7 bases, with 18 bases between. CDR3 coding DNA: TGTGCCAGCAGTCTCTCGGGCCTCTACGCGGAGCAGTACTTC. Translating gives CASSLSGLYAEQYF.

Many counts were recorded for this clonotype. The chain links TRBV6-1 to TRBJ2-7, with D unresolved. Germline V gene data show CDR1 as MNHNS and CDR2 as SASEGT. V lost 1 base and J 0 bases, leaving 7 bases between the germline ends. The CDR3 loop spans 14 amino acids. CDR3 sequence: CASSEEPRSYEQYF. The CDR3 DNA reads TGTGCCAGCAGTGAAGAGCCACGCTCCTACGAGCAGTACTTC.

A few counts support this clonotype. V gene TRBV19 combines with J gene TRBJ1-2, with D maybe TRBD1 (6 bases). Germline CDR1 is LNHDA and CDR2 is SQIVND (reference sequence). The CDR3 covers 13 residues. V lost 9 bases and J lost 4, with 15 bases in between. CDR3 sequence (DNA): TGTGCCAGCTCGGACAGCCCGGGCTATGGCTACACCTTC. This translates into CASSDSPGYGYTF. The full variable domain, with the rest looked up from reference TRBV19 and TRBJ1-2, is DGGITQSPKYLFRKEGQNVTLSCEQNLNHDAMYWYRQDPGQGLRLIYYSQIVNDFQKGDIAEGYSVSREKKESFPLTVTSAQKNPTAFYLCASSDSPGYGYTFGSGTRLTVV.